What follows are 9 T cell receptor beta chains derived from one specimen sequenced in a study of PD-1 blockade in mismatch repair-deficient tumors. Assay used: immunoSEQ multiplex PCR; TCRdb lists only in-frame clones, some missing. The profile covers tens of thousands of clones, with about 88% appearing a single time and 2.5% to 3% taken by the ten largest. The specimen comprised PBMCs, sampled before pembrolizumab treatment. These receptors came from an adult with mismatch repair-deficient cancer.

This chain joins TRBV30 and TRBJ1-1; 9 nucleotides match TRBD1. With 1 base clipped from V and 5 bases from J, the junction kept 5 bases outside the gene matches. This CDR3 region has 14 residues. Germline lookup yields CDR1 GTSNPN and CDR2 SVGIG (reference sequence). CDR3 DNA: TGTGCCTGGAGTGCCTGGGACAGGGAAACTGAAGCTTTCTTT. Amino acids: CAWSAWDRETEAFF.

The V call is TRBV6-4, the J call TRBJ2-1; TRBD1 might be the D (5 bases). This CDR3 is built from 14 residues. Germline-derived CDR1 and CDR2 are MRHNA and SNTAGT. V dropped 3 bases and J dropped 8 bases, with 14 bases sitting between them. In DNA, the CDR3 is TGTGCCAGCAGTGAGGGGCGCGATATCGATGAGCAGTTCTTC. Encoded protein: CASSEGRDIDEQFF.

The chain recombines TRBV5-1 with TRBJ2-5, with 8 bases lining up with TRBD2. The V segment lost 7 bases and the J segment 5 bases; nucleotides outside the gene matches: 7. This CDR3 region has 13 residues. Per germline, CDR1 SGHRS and CDR2 YFSETQ. CDR3 sequence: CASHGTSGETQYF. The CDR3 DNA sequence: TGCGCCAGCCACGGGACTAGTGGTGAGACCCAGTACTTC.

V gene TRBV10-2 combines with J gene TRBJ2-7, with 7 bases identical to TRBD2. Germline assignment: CDR1 WSHSY and CDR2 SAAADI. Trimming at V came to 0 bases and at J to 3 bases, leaving 5 bases not matched to a gene. The CDR3 spans 15 residues. The CDR3 loop reads CASSESAGDFYEQYF. The CDR3 bases are TGCGCCAGCAGTGAGTCGGCGGGAGACTTCTACGAGCAGTACTTC.

V gene TRBV10-3 combines with J gene TRBJ1-6; D is uncertain. V was clipped by 10 bases and J by 7 bases, with 11 bases between them. The germline CDR1 and CDR2 sequences are ENHRY and SYGVKD. There are 12 residues in the CDR3. The CDR3 spells CATRDGNSPLHF. DNA of the CDR3: TGTGCCACGAGAGACGGGAATTCACCCCTCCACTTT.

The chain links TRBV14 to TRBJ2-3; D ambiguous. V dropped 0 bases and J dropped 2 bases, with 6 bases sitting between them. The CDR3 contains 14 residues. CDR1 and CDR2 (germline): SGHDN, FVKESK. Written as DNA, the CDR3 is TGTGCCAGCAGCCAAGATCTAATCACAGATACGCAGTATTTT. Translation gives CASSQDLITDTQYF. Filled out from reference TRBV14 and TRBJ2-3, the complete variable domain reads EAGVTQFPSHSVIEKGQTVTLRCDPISGHDNLYWYRRVMGKEIKFLLHFVKESKQDESGMPNNRFLAERTGGTYSTLKVQPAELEDSGVYFCASSQDLITDTQYFGPGTRLTVL.

The CDR3 sequence is CASSMWGVGGAEAFF. CDR3 nucleotide sequence: TGTGCCAGTAGTATGTGGGGTGTGGGAGGGGCTGAAGCTTTCTTT. The chain is built from TRBV19 and TRBJ1-1; D may be TRBD1 (5 bases). The length of the CDR3 is 15 residues. V was clipped by 3 bases and J by 6 bases, with 17 bases between them. Germline V gene sequence: CDR1 LNHDA, CDR2 SQIVND (reference sequence).

The chain couples TRBV30 to TRBJ1-5; D is unclear. Germline CDR1 and CDR2: GTSNPN and SVGIG (reference sequence). The CDR3 extends over 13 amino acids. The V end lost 0 bases, the J end lost 4 bases, and 7 bases lay between the germline ends. DNA for the CDR3: TGTGCCTGGAGTGTACTAGTGAATCAGCCCCAGCATTTT. Encoded protein: CAWSVLVNQPQHF.

The chain recombines TRBV6-4 with TRBJ2-3, with 8 bases identical to TRBD2. Germline CDR1 MRHNA, CDR2 SNTAGT. The V gene end was trimmed by 6 bases and the J gene end by 3 bases; junction bases not matched to a gene: 5. The CDR3 has 14 residues. CDR3 DNA: TGTGCCAGCAGCAGCGGGAGAGAAACAGATACGCAGTATTTT. Its protein is CASSSGRETDTQYF.